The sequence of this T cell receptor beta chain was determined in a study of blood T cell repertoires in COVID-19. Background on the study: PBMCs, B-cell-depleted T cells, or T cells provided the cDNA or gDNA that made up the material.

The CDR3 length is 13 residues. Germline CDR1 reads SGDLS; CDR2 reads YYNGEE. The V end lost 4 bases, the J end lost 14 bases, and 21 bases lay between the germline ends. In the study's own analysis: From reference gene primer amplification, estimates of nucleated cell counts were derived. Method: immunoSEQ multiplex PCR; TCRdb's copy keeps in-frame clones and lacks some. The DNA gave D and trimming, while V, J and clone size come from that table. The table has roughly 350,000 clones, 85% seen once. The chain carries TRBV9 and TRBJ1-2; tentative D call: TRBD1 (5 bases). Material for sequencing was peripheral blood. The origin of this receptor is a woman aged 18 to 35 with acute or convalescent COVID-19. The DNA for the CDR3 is TGTGCCAGCAGCCTTGCGGGGGACCCTATTTTGACCTTC. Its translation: CASSLAGDPILTF.